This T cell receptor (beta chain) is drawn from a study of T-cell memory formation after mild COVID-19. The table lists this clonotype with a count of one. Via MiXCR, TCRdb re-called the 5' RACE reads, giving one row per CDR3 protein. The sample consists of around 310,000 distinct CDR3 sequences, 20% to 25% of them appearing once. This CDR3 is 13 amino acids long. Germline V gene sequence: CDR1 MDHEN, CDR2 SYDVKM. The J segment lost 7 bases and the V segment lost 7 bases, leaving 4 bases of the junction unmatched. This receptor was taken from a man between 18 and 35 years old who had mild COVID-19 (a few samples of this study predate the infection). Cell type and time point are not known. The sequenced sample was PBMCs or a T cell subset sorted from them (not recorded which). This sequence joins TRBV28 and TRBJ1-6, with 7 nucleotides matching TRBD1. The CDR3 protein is CASTLRGNSPLHF. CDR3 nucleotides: TGTGCCAGCACCCTCAGGGGGAATTCACCCCTCCACTTT.